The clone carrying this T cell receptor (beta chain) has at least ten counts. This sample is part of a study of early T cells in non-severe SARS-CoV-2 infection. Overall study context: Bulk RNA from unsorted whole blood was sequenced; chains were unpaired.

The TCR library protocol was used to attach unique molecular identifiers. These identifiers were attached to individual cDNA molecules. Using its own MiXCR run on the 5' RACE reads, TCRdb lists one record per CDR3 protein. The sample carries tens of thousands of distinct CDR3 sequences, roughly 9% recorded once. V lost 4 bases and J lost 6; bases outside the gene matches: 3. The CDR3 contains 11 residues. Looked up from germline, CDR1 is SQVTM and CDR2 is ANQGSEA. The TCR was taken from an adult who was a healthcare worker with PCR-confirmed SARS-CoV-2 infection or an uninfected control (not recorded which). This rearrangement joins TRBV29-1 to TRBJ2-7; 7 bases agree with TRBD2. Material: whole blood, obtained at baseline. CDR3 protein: CSVGSGGEQYF. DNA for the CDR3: TGCAGCGTTGGATCGGGAGGCGAGCAGTACTTC.